This T cell receptor beta chain is drawn from a study of T cell responses to AZD1222 COVID-19 vaccine. General observations from the study: There were repertoire samples only from the period after the peak T cell response.

This table comes from immunoSEQ multiplex PCR, and its TCRdb copy is limited to in-frame clones, with some not included. The sample records fewer than 200,000 clones, 85% to 90% being singletons. The CDR3 has 13 residues. Deletions cut 0 bases from V and 7 bases from J, with 12 bases between. CDR1 is GTSNPN and CDR2 is SVGIG in the germline V gene (reference sequence). With regard to this clone: What it recognizes is unknown.

The source is an adult in good health. Sequencing was performed on peripheral blood, taken on day 0 of AZD1222 vaccination. The chain carries TRBV30 and TRBJ1-2, with D possibly TRBD1 on 5 matching bases. The CDR3 region has the DNA TGTGCCTGGAGTGTAGGCGATCAGGGTGGCTACACCTTC. Amino acids: CAWSVGDQGGYTF.